Listed here is a single T cell receptor beta chain. What it binds is not known. This record comes from a study of CD8 T cells in Susac syndrome. Study observations and caveats: CD8+ clonal expansion in Susac peaked in TEMRA cells and active patients.

Sequencing targeted TCR beta in blood CD8+ and CD4+ T cells. Reverse transcription of roughly 0.45 to 1 ug RNA was carried out with random hexamers. TCRdb processed the immunoSEQ multiplex PCR reads anew with MiXCR; each CDR3 protein has one entry. The data hold roughly 190,000 distinct CDR3 sequences, with around 93% observed a single time. The V gene's germline CDR1 is KGHDR and CDR2 SFDVKD. V was pared by 12 bases and J by 1 base, with 13 bases between. This CDR3 has 13 residues. The chain uses TRBV24-1 and TRBJ2-3; TRBD1 or TRBD2 may be the D gene (5 bases each). What was sequenced was CD8+ T cells from PBMCs. This clonotype was sampled from a human donor with Susac syndrome. The CDR3 loop is CASKQEGTDTQYF. CDR3 nucleotide sequence: TGTGCCTCCAAACAGGAGGGCACAGATACGCAGTATTTT.